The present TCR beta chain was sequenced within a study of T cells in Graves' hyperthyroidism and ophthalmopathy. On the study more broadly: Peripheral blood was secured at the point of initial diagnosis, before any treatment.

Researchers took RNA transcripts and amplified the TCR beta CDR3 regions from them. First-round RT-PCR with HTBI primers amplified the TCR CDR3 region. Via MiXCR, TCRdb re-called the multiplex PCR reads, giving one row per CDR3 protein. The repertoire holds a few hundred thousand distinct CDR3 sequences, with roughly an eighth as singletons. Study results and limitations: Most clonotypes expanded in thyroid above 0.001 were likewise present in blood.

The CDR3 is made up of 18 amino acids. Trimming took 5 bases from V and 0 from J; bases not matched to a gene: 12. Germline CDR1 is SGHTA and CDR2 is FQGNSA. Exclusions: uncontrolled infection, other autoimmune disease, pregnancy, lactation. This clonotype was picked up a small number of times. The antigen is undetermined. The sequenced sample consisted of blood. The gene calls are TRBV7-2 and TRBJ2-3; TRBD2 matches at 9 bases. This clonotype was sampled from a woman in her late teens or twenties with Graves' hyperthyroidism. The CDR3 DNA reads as TGTGCCAGCAGCACACTAGCGGGTAATAATCCTAGCACAGATACGCAGTATTTT. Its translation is CASSTLAGNNPSTDTQYF.